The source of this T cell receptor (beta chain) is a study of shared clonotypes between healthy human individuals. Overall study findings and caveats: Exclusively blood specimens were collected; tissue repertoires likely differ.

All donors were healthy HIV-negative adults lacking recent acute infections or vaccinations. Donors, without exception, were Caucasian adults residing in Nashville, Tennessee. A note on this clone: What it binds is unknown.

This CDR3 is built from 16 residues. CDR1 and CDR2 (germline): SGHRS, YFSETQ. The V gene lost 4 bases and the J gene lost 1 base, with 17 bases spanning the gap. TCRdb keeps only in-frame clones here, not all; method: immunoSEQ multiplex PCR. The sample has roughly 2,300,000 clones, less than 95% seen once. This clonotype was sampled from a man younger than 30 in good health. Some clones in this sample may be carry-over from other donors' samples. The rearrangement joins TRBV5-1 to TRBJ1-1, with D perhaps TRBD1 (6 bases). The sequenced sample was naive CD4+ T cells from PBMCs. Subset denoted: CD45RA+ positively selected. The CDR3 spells CASSPEGGLGNTEAFF. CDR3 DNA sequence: TGCGCCAGCAGCCCCGAGGGGGGCCTGGGGAACACTGAAGCTTTCTTT.